What follows is one T cell receptor beta chain and its context. CDR1 and CDR2 (germline): SGHTA, FQGNSA. The CDR3 is 18 amino acids. Trimming pared 3 bases from V and 4 bases from J, leaving 22 bases between. The data were taken from a study of cytomegalovirus exposure and HLA in healthy donors. The PCR made use of 60 Vbeta and 13 Jbeta primers. The table came from immunoSEQ multiplex PCR; TCRdb's copy has only in-frame clones and leaves some out. Of over 150,000 clones listed, more than 65% were seen once; the top ten hold about 2.9%. Specimen: PBMCs. V gene TRBV7-2 combines with J gene TRBJ2-1, with TRBD1 as a possible D gene (5 bases). The receptor comes from a woman aged 35 to 49 in good health and CMV-seropositive. CDR3 amino acids: CASSFLALGQGTYNEQFF. The CDR3 DNA is TGTGCCAGCAGCTTTCTTGCCCTAGGGCAGGGAACTTACAATGAGCAGTTCTTC. Complete variable domain (other parts from reference TRBV7-2 and TRBJ2-1): GAGVSQSPSNKVTEKGKDVELRCDPISGHTALYWYRQSLGQGLEFLIYFQGNSAPDKSGLPSDRFSAERTGGSVSTLTIQRTQQEDSAVYLCASSFLALGQGTYNEQFFGPGTRLTVL.